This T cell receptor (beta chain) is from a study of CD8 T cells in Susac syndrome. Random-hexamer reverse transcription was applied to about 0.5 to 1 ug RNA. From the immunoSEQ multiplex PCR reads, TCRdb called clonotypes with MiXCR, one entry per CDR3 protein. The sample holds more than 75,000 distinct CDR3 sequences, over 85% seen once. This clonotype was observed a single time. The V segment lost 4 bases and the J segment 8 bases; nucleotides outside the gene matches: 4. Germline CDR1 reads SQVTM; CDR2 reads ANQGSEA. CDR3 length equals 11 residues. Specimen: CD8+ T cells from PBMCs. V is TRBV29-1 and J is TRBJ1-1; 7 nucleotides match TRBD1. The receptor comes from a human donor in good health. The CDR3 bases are TGCAGCGTTGTGGAGACAGGGGAAGCTTTCTTT. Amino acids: CSVVETGEAFF. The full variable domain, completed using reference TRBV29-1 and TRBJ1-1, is SAVISQKPSRDICQRGTSLTIQCQVDSQVTMMFWYRQQPGQSLTLIATANQGSEATYESGFVIDKFPISRPNLTFSTLTVSNMSPEDSSIYLCSVVETGEAFFGQGTRLTVV.